The text below deals with one TCR beta chain. At one boundary the junction diverges from the germline segment, which might be a read error. Primers used in a second PCR of roughly 6 to 11 cycles were a sample-barcoded 5' primer and a J-beta primer mix. TCRdb reprocessed the 5' RACE reads with MiXCR, giving one entry per CDR3 protein. This table has about 1.4 million distinct CDR3 sequences, approximately 63% appearing once. The CDR3 consists of 15 residues. The germline V gene encodes CDR1 SGHRS and CDR2 YFSETQ. This sample stems from a study of blood T cells in healthy people across ages. This TCR was sampled from a young man in good health. The J gene is TRBJ1-6, the V gene TRBV5-1; D gene unclear. Sequenced input: blood. CDR3 loop: CASSLDPGRNSPLHF. CDR3 DNA: TGCGCTAGCAGCTTGGACCCGGGTCGAAATTCACCCCTCCACTTT.